The entry below gives a single T cell receptor (beta chain) sequence along with its context. Which antigen it targets is not known. No quality values exist for individual bases; no much larger clone is one base distant. Patients with a history of autoimmune disease or receiving systemic immunosuppression were excluded from the trial. Peripheral blood for TCR sequencing was collected from all dose cohorts at baseline, on cycle 4 day 1, and on cycle 7 day 1. The samples were drawn from a first-in-human, open-label, multicenter phase I dose-escalation trial of ivuxolimab. The trial enrolled adults with locally advanced or metastatic head and neck squamous cell, hepatocellular, melanoma or renal cell carcinoma. Before TCR sequencing, CD4+ T cells and CD8+ T cells from peripheral blood were sorted into separate populations. V is pruned by 1 base and J by 7 bases, leaving 14 bases of the junction without a gene match. CDR1 SGHDT and CDR2 YYEEEE are derived from the germline V gene. The CDR3 holds 17 amino acids from the cysteine to the phenylalanine. The retained sequence is limited to the CDR3, 51 bases, with the frame set at the first base.

For sequencing of the TCRbeta CDR3 region, genomic DNA was extracted from the sorted cells. The immunoSEQ Assay was used for sequencing of TCRbeta CDR3 regions. TCRdb limited this immuneACCESS table to in-frame rearrangements with V and J called. A share of clones is missing; checked studies link under half to unresolved V genes, and the rest is unexplained. The sample profile shows about 79,000 clones; about 85% of them were found once. The ten largest clonotypes hold about 4% of the sample. The sample comes from a study of OX40 agonist ivuxolimab in advanced cancers. With respect to the entire study: Ivuxolimab was a fully human IgG2 agonistic monoclonal antibody targeting the costimulatory receptor OX40 (CD134). A male proportion of 75% to 85% and a mean age of about 60 years, ranging from roughly 23 to 85, were recorded for the dose-escalation cohort. Three dose-escalation patients achieved partial responses, one with hepatocellular carcinoma and two with cutaneous melanoma. The purpose of peripheral TCRbeta sequencing was to test whether ivuxolimab changed TCR sequence diversity and led to clonal T-cell expansion. Among the roughly 54 dose-escalation patients, roughly 20 had hepatocellular carcinoma, roughly 15 melanoma, 9 renal cell carcinoma and 9 head and neck cancer. Intravenous ivuxolimab was administered to patients every 2 weeks at six dose levels: 0.01, 0.1, 0.3, 1.5, 3 and 10 mg/kg. Patients were allowed to have had prior anti-PD-1, anti-PD-L1 or anti-CTLA-4 therapy, and 40% of the dose-escalation patients had been treated with checkpoint inhibitors. The paper covers the monotherapy dose-escalation part of the phase I ivuxolimab trial, which included N of about 50 patients.

General conclusions and limits of the study: In the 0.1-3.0 mg/kg groups, partial responders had among the lowest normalized peripheral clonal expansion, particularly in CD8+ T cells. The antigen specificity of the clonally expanded peripheral T cells was not determined. Clonal expansion of both CD4+ and CD8+ blood T cells was observed from baseline to week 6 at doses 0.1 to 3.0 mg/kg. On average, CD8+ T cells showed more expanded clones than CD4+ T cells after ivuxolimab. Low levels of normalized T-cell clonal expansion were also seen in some patients who did not respond.

This clonotype originated in an adult with an advanced solid tumor such as melanoma, head and neck, liver or kidney cancer. Sequenced here: CD4+ or CD8+ T cells sorted from blood, sampled in a trial of the OX40 agonist ivuxolimab. The sequence is built from TRBV5-6 and TRBJ2-1; TRBD2 fits 7 bases in the junction. Here is the DNA: TGTGCCAGCAGCTTGAGGGCGGGAGTTCCCTTTGAGAATGAGCAGTTCTTC. Its product reads: CASSLRAGVPFENEQFF.